Presented here are 14 T cell receptor beta chains from one specimen sequenced in a study of blood T cell repertoires in COVID-19 (TCRdb year 2020). Library preparation was by the immunoSEQ multiplex PCR assay. This immuneACCESS table, as held by TCRdb, lists in-frame sequences with V and J called but not all clones. Of the missing ones, under half trace to an unresolved V gene in checked studies; the others have no known cause. The table for this sample lists 300,000 to 400,000 clones; roughly 90% of them were counted only once. The top ten constitute around 0.95% of the sample. The sequenced sample consisted of PBMCs or T cells enriched from blood (not recorded which). These receptors came from a woman aged 25 to 39 with acute COVID-19.

Concerning this clone itself: Additional DNA sequences in this sample encode the identical CDR3. The chain couples TRBV5-1 to TRBJ2-7, with 12 bases lining up with TRBD2. Trimming removed 3 bases from V and 7 bases from J; junction bases left unmatched: 8. Germline V gene sequence: CDR1 SGHRS, CDR2 YFSETQ. There are 15 residues in the CDR3. The CDR3 DNA is TGCGCCAGCAGCTCCGCTAGCGGGGGGGCAGGAGAGCAGTACTTC. Translation gives CASSSASGGAGEQYF.

The chain is built from TRBV6-5 and TRBJ1-1, with 8 bases identical to TRBD1. This CDR3 has 16 residues. Germline lookup yields CDR1 MNHEY and CDR2 SVGAGI. Germline trimming cut 2 bases from V and 1 base from J; bases unmatched to any gene: 6. CDR3 in DNA: TGTGCCAGCAGTTACCTCGGCGGACAGGGGAACACTGAAGCTTTCTTT. It codes for CASSYLGGQGNTEAFF.

The chain links TRBV5-1 to TRBJ1-1; 7 bases fit TRBD1. The CDR3 has 13 amino acids. Germline lookup yields CDR1 SGHRS and CDR2 YFSETQ. With 5 bases clipped from V and 1 base from J, the junction kept 2 bases outside the gene matches. The CDR3 spells CASRWTGNTEAFF. In nucleotides, the CDR3 is TGCGCCAGCAGGTGGACAGGGAACACTGAAGCTTTCTTT.

This sequence joins TRBV6-5 and TRBJ1-1; 9 bases map to TRBD1. This CDR3 spans 13 amino acids. V was pared by 8 bases and J by 4 bases, with 5 bases of the junction left unmatched. Germline lookup yields CDR1 MNHEY and CDR2 SVGAGI. CDR3 coding DNA: TGTGCCAGCGCCACGACAGGGGGCACTGAAGCTTTCTTT. Encoded protein: CASATTGGTEAFF.

The gene calls are TRBV15 and TRBJ2-7; D is perhaps TRBD1 (5 bases). Trimming removed 1 base from V and 5 bases from J, with 9 bases in between. Germline CDR1 is LNHNV and CDR2 is YYDKDF (reference sequence). CDR3 size: 13 residues. As DNA, the CDR3 is TGTGCCACCAGCAGAGGGTCCAGGGACGAGCAGTACTTC. Translating gives CATSRGSRDEQYF.

J is TRBJ2-7 and V is TRBV6-5, with D possibly TRBD2 on 7 matching bases. Per germline, CDR1 MNHEY and CDR2 SVGAGI. The CDR3 has 15 amino acids. V lost 0 bases to trimming and J lost 3 bases, with 12 bases between them. The CDR3 DNA sequence: TGTGCCAGCAGTTACTCGGGGGGGCTCCGCTACGAGCAGTACTTC. It yields the protein CASSYSGGLRYEQYF.

V and J are TRBV7-9 and TRBJ1-1; no clear D gene. There are 16 residues in the CDR3. From germline, CDR1 is SEHNR and CDR2 FQNEAQ (reference sequence). V was shortened by 0 bases and J by 0 bases, with 11 bases between the two germline ends. The CDR3 nucleotides read TGTGCCAGCAGCTTAGCACCAGGCAGTATGAACACTGAAGCTTTCTTT. It encodes CASSLAPGSMNTEAFF. Full variable domain (remainder filled in from reference TRBV7-9 and TRBJ1-1): DTGVSQNPRHKITKRGQNVTFRCDPISEHNRLYWYRQTLGQGPEFLTYFQNEAQLEKSRLLSDRFSAERPKGSFSTLEIQRTEQGDSAMYLCASSLAPGSMNTEAFFGQGTRLTVV.

The chain uses TRBV30 and TRBJ1-3; no clear D. Germline V CDR1 and CDR2: GTSNPN, SVGIG (reference sequence). Trimming took off 0 bases at V and 0 bases at J, with 12 bases between the two ends. The CDR3 covers 16 residues. DNA of the CDR3: TGTGCCTGGAGTGTAAGCGGCATGTACTCTGGAAACACCATATATTTT. Protein product: CAWSVSGMYSGNTIYF. The whole variable domain, remainder taken from reference TRBV30 and TRBJ1-3, is SQTIHQWPATLVQPVGSPLSLECTVEGTSNPNLYWYRQAAGRGLQLLFYSVGIGQISSEVPQNLSASRPQDRQFILSSKKLLLSDSGFYLCAWSVSGMYSGNTIYFGEGSWLTVV.

The chain has TRBV3-1 (or the pseudogene TRBV3-2) and TRBJ2-7; D gene uncertain. V was pared by 2 bases and J by 0 bases, with 5 bases between. Germline V gene data show CDR1 as LGHDT and CDR2 as YNNKEL (reference sequence). CDR3 length: 13 residues. Here the CDR3 DNA reads TGTGCCAGCAGCCAATTCCTCTCCTACGAGCAGTACTTC. This sequence encodes CASSQFLSYEQYF.

The genes are TRBV10-3 and TRBJ1-1, with 9 bases lining up with TRBD1. This CDR3 is built from 13 residues. J gave up 2 bases and V 11 bases, and 6 bases lay outside the gene matches. Germline CDR1 and CDR2: ENHRY and SYGVKD. The chain's CDR3 is CAAQQGANTEAFF. The CDR3 DNA reads TGTGCCGCGCAACAGGGGGCTAACACTGAAGCTTTCTTT.

The chain couples TRBV21-1 to TRBJ2-7; whether TRBD1, the table's D call, matches the DNA was not checked. TRBV21-1 represents a pseudogene. The CDR3 loop spans 15 amino acids. CDR3 sequence (DNA): TGTGCCAGCAGCAAAGACGGGGGACAGGGATACGAGCAGTACTTC. It codes for CASSKDGGQGYEQYF.

The rearrangement uses TRBV5-1 and TRBJ1-3; TRBD1 is a possible D gene (5 bases). Germline-derived CDR1 and CDR2 are SGHRS and YFSETQ. The length of the CDR3 is 16 residues. V was shortened by 3 bases and J by 0 bases, with 13 bases between the two germline ends. The DNA for the CDR3 is TGCGCCAGCAGCTCAGGGACTTCCCGCTCTGGAAACACCATATATTTT. Translated, it gives CASSSGTSRSGNTIYF.

This clone showed up just once. V and J are TRBV5-1 and TRBJ2-7, with D hard to call. The CDR3 consists of 14 residues. Germline loops: CDR1 SGHRS, CDR2 YFSETQ. V lost 3 bases, J lost 0 bases, and 10 bases lay in between. DNA for the CDR3: TGCGCCAGCAGCTCCGCAGGAAGCTCCTACGAGCAGTACTTC. Translation gives CASSSAGSSYEQYF.

V and J are TRBV21-1 and TRBJ1-6; TRBD1, the table's D call, lacks a check against the DNA. TRBV21-1 corresponds to a pseudogene. The CDR3 spans 16 residues. The CDR3: CASSKARGQYNSPLHF. CDR3 coding DNA: TGTGCCAGCAGCAAAGCGCGGGGACAGTATAATTCACCCCTCCACTTT.